This T cell receptor (beta chain) came from a study of blood T cell repertoires in COVID-19. The overall study: Researchers got acute and convalescent COVID-19 samples from the United States, Italy and Spain. PBMCs, B-cell-depleted T cells, or T cells provided the cDNA or gDNA that made up the material.

In the authors' methods: Scientists estimated how many nucleated cells there were by amplifying reference gene primers. This table comes from immunoSEQ multiplex PCR, and its TCRdb copy is limited to in-frame clones, with some not included. That table gives V, J and clone size, and the DNA gave D and trimming. Here the sample spans 150,000 or so clones, 80% to 85% being singletons. This CDR3 has 14 amino acids. Germline values: CDR1 GTSNPN, CDR2 SVGIG (reference sequence). Trimming removed 2 bases from V and 6 bases from J, with 13 bases in between. The TCR comes from a woman aged 60 to 75 with acute or convalescent COVID-19. This chain uses TRBV30 with TRBJ2-2; a possible D gene is TRBD1 (5 bases). Sequencing was carried out using peripheral blood. CDR3 bases: TGTGCCTGGAGTATCACCAGGGATTCCGGGGAGCTGTTTTTT. Its translation is CAWSITRDSGELFF.